A single sample gave rise to the 30 T cell receptor beta chains below, sequenced in a study of blood T cell repertoires in COVID-19. Data came from immunoSEQ multiplex PCR; TCRdb stores just in-frame clones and leaves some out. The repertoire consists of about 180,000 clones, with approximately 80% occurring once and the leading ten covering around 6.8%. Source material: peripheral blood. The receptor set was obtained from a human donor in a cohort sampled during active COVID-19.

The chain carries TRBV29-1 and TRBJ1-2; possible D gene TRBD1, 6 bases. CDR3 length equals 14 residues. V was cut by 6 bases and J by 5 bases, with 19 bases left in between. Per the germline V gene, CDR1 is SQVTM and CDR2 is ANQGSEA. CDR3 bases: TGCAGCGTCAGATCAAGGGACAACTTATATGGCTACACCTTC. Its translation is CSVRSRDNLYGYTF.

CDR3 bases: TGTGCCAGCAGCCTCGACAGCTATAATTCACCCCTCCACTTT. This translates into CASSLDSYNSPLHF. The chain recombines TRBV11-3 with TRBJ1-6, with TRBD1 as a possible D gene (5 bases). Trimming removed 5 bases at V and 3 bases at J, with 8 bases between. From germline, CDR1 is SGHNT and CDR2 YENEEA. The CDR3 totals 14 residues. The whole variable domain, remainder taken from reference TRBV11-3 and TRBJ1-6, is EAGVVQSPRYKIIEKKQPVAFWCNPISGHNTLYWYLQNLGQGPELLIRYENEEAVDDSQLPKDRFSAERLKGVDSTLKIQPAELGDSAVYLCASSLDSYNSPLHFGNGTRLTVT.

The rearrangement links TRBV5-6 to TRBJ2-1; D is unclear. The germline CDR1 and CDR2 sequences are SGHDT and YYEEEE. The CDR3 is 11 amino acids. Trimming removed 3 bases from V and 6 bases from J, with 4 bases in between. This CDR3 is CASSSSNEQFF. Here the CDR3 DNA reads TGTGCCAGCAGCTCTTCCAATGAGCAGTTCTTC.

The genes are TRBV28 and TRBJ1-6, with D perhaps TRBD1 (5 bases). CDR3 size: 13 residues. V lost 6 bases, J lost 12 bases, and 15 bases lay in between. Germline assignment: CDR1 MDHEN and CDR2 SYDVKM. CDR3 protein: CASSLPGGRPLHF. In DNA form, the CDR3 reads TGTGCCAGCAGCCTTCCGGGGGGGAGACCCCTCCACTTT.

The chain carries TRBV11-3 and TRBJ2-1, with 11 bases lining up with TRBD2. CDR1 is SGHNT and CDR2 is YENEEA in the germline V gene. The CDR3 is 16 residues long. V dropped 5 bases and J dropped 6; count of bases not matched to a gene: 9. This chain's CDR3 is CASSQNLLAGGNEQFF. The CDR3 DNA follows: TGTGCCAGCAGCCAGAATCTCCTAGCGGGGGGCAATGAGCAGTTCTTC.

The chain is built from TRBV18 and TRBJ1-1; a possible D gene is TRBD1 (6 bases). V lost 2 bases to trimming and J lost 1 base, with 11 bases between them. This CDR3 is built from 15 residues. The germline gives CDR1 KGHSH, CDR2 LQKENI. The CDR3 DNA reads TGTGCCAGCTCACCAGCTACGGGACAGAACACTGAAGCTTTCTTT. It is translated as CASSPATGQNTEAFF.

This sequence joins TRBV18 and TRBJ1-2; 7 nucleotides align to TRBD1. CDR1 KGHSH and CDR2 LQKENI come from the germline V gene. The CDR3 length is 12 residues. Losses at the gene ends were 5 bases for V and 10 bases for J; bases not matched to a gene: 7. The CDR3 sequence: CASSKQTGNYTF. The CDR3 bases are TGTGCCAGCTCAAAGCAGACAGGGAACTACACCTTC.

The genes are TRBV29-1 and TRBJ1-4; TRBD1 might be the D (6 bases). The CDR3 loop spans 13 amino acids. V lost 4 bases and J lost 8, with 14 bases in between. Germline CDR1 reads SQVTM; CDR2 reads ANQGSEA. The CDR3 nucleotides are TGCAGCGTTGGAATCCCCGACAGGGAAAAACTGTTTTTT. This encodes CSVGIPDREKLFF. Together with reference TRBV29-1 and TRBJ1-4, the CDR3 gives the full variable domain: SAVISQKPSRDICQRGTSLTIQCQVDSQVTMMFWYRQQPGQSLTLIATANQGSEATYESGFVIDKFPISRPNLTFSTLTVSNMSPEDSSIYLCSVGIPDREKLFFGSGTQLSVL.

The chain carries TRBV9 and TRBJ1-2; D not certain. CDR3 length equals 16 residues. Germline CDR1 SGDLS, CDR2 YYNGEE. V was cut by 3 bases and J by 6 bases, with 21 bases left in between. The CDR3 nucleotides are TGTGCCAGCAGCGCCACTTCCCCGGCGGGGAAGGATGGCTACACCTTC. Encoded protein: CASSATSPAGKDGYTF.

The gene calls are TRBV5-1 and TRBJ1-2, with 7 positions matching TRBD1. V lost 3 bases to trimming and J lost 5 bases; unmatched junction nucleotides: 19. Per the germline V gene, CDR1 is SGHRS and CDR2 is YFSETQ. This CDR3 has 18 residues. The CDR3 loop is CASSSTLDRAPSGYGYTF. CDR3 nucleotide sequence: TGCGCCAGCAGCTCGACCCTAGACAGGGCCCCTTCGGGTTATGGCTACACCTTC.

Only a few counts were recorded for this clone. This sequence joins TRBV4-1 and TRBJ1-6; D ambiguous. This CDR3 has 13 residues. V lost 3 bases and J lost 7, with 7 bases in between. CDR1 MGHRA and CDR2 YSYEKL come from the germline V gene. CDR3 residues: CASSQVGNSPLHF. The CDR3, as DNA: TGCGCCAGCAGCCAGGTCGGGAATTCACCCCTCCACTTT.

The chain couples TRBV30 to TRBJ2-2; the match to TRBD1 covers 7 bases. The junction had 4 bases not matched to a gene; V was cut back by 3 bases and J by 6 bases. The CDR3 extends over 13 amino acids. Germline lookup yields CDR1 GTSNPN and CDR2 SVGIG (reference sequence). This CDR3 reads CAWSGTGAGELFF. The CDR3 nucleotides read TGTGCCTGGAGCGGCACAGGGGCCGGGGAGCTGTTTTTT.

The chain has TRBV27 and TRBJ1-1; possibly TRBD1 for D (6 bases). Trimming stripped 5 bases from V and 3 bases from J, with 16 bases between. The CDR3 is 15 amino acids. Per the germline V gene, CDR1 is MNHEY and CDR2 is SMNVEV (reference sequence). The CDR3 protein is CASSPYTGFDTEAFF. CDR3 nucleotides: TGTGCCAGCAGTCCATATACAGGGTTTGACACTGAAGCTTTCTTT.

V usage is TRBV6-2 or TRBV6-3 and J usage is TRBJ1-2; no definite D call. Germline V CDR1 and CDR2: MNHEY, SVGEGT. CDR3 length: 13 amino acids. V lost 5 bases, J lost 0 bases, and 7 bases lay in between. The CDR3 DNA sequence: TGTGCCAGCAGTAAAACATCTAACTATGGCTACACCTTC. It is translated as CASSKTSNYGYTF.

The chain carries TRBV27 and TRBJ2-2; D is possibly TRBD1 (6 bases). Looked up from germline, CDR1 is MNHEY and CDR2 is SMNVEV (reference sequence). The V end lost 8 bases, the J end lost 1 base, and 14 bases lay between the germline ends. This CDR3 region has 15 residues. The CDR3 region is CASGQGLLNTGELFF. In DNA, the CDR3 is TGTGCCAGCGGGCAGGGGCTCTTGAACACCGGGGAGCTGTTTTTT.

The V and J genes are TRBV6-5 and TRBJ1-2, with TRBD1 as a possible D gene (6 bases). Trimming removed 1 base at V and 6 bases at J, with 18 bases between. CDR1 is MNHEY and CDR2 is SVGAGI in the germline V gene. This CDR3 spans 16 amino acids. The DNA of the CDR3 is TGTGCCAGCAGTTACTTGGGAGATTACAGGGCTGATGGCTACACCTTC. It specifies CASSYLGDYRADGYTF.

The rearrangement joins TRBV6-5 to TRBJ1-5; D is perhaps TRBD1 (6 bases). V shed 4 bases and J shed 7 bases, with 14 bases lying between them. Germline values: CDR1 MNHEY, CDR2 SVGAGI. This CDR3 is 14 amino acids long. Written as DNA, the CDR3 is TGTGCCAGCAGTTTACGGGGGGGCCGGCAGCCCCAGCATTTT. This encodes CASSLRGGRQPQHF.

The V gene is TRBV15, the J gene TRBJ1-1; 11 nucleotides match TRBD1. CDR3 length: 19 amino acids. Losses at the gene ends were 3 bases for V and 4 bases for J; bases not matched to a gene: 16. The germline CDR1 and CDR2 sequences are LNHNV and YYDKDF (reference sequence). CDR3 in DNA: TGTGCCACCAGCAGCCCCCCGGGGGGACAGGGGGACTATGGCACTGAAGCTTTCTTT. It codes for CATSSPPGGQGDYGTEAFF.

This chain uses TRBV2 with TRBJ1-1; D is possibly TRBD1 (6 bases). The CDR3 extends over 14 amino acids. Germline V gene lookup returns CDR1 SNHLY and CDR2 FYNNEI. V lost 6 bases and J lost 0, with 11 bases in between. CDR3 DNA: TGTGCCAGCAGGGACAGAGCATTGAACACTGAAGCTTTCTTT. It specifies CASRDRALNTEAFF.

V usage is TRBV11-2 and J usage is TRBJ2-7, with 9 bases matching TRBD2. Germline CDR1 SGHAT, CDR2 FQNNGV. The CDR3 spans 18 residues. The junction had 11 bases not matched to a gene; V was cut back by 2 bases and J by 0 bases. The CDR3 sequence is CASSLTPGGAGGSYEQYF. The CDR3 DNA follows: TGTGCCAGCAGCTTAACTCCGGGTGGAGCGGGGGGCTCCTACGAGCAGTACTTC.

V gene TRBV29-1 combines with J gene TRBJ1-1, with TRBD1 identical over 7 bases. Germline V gives CDR1 SQVTM, CDR2 ANQGSEA. There are 11 residues in the CDR3. V lost 6 bases to trimming and J lost 8 bases; unmatched junction nucleotides: 6. This chain's CDR3 is CSVEWDREAFF. In nucleotides, the CDR3 is TGCAGCGTAGAATGGGACAGAGAAGCTTTCTTT.

This clone was found once. The chain joins TRBV6-6 to TRBJ2-7, with D possibly being TRBD1 (6 bases). The germline V and J ends were trimmed by 5 bases and 2 bases, with 22 bases remaining between them. Germline CDR1 reads MNHNY; CDR2 reads SVGAGI (reference sequence). CDR3 length equals 17 residues. The CDR3 spells CASSPVRQARRTYEQYF. Written as DNA, the CDR3 is TGTGCCAGCAGTCCCGTGCGACAGGCCCGACGGACCTACGAGCAGTACTTC.

This chain joins TRBV15 and TRBJ1-6; 7 bases are shared with TRBD1. Per the germline V gene, CDR1 is LNHNV and CDR2 is YYDKDF (reference sequence). Trimming took 1 base from V and 9 from J; bases not matched to a gene: 12. The CDR3 has 17 amino acids. The CDR3 sequence is CATSRVVGTEIVSPLHF. The CDR3 DNA reads TGTGCCACCAGCAGAGTTGTGGGGACAGAAATCGTTTCACCCCTCCACTTT.

This clone occurred a few times. The rearrangement links TRBV27 to TRBJ1-2; a weak D match, TRBD1 (6 bases). Germline V gene sequence: CDR1 MNHEY, CDR2 SMNVEV (reference sequence). The CDR3 consists of 12 residues. Trimming pared 8 bases from V and 8 bases from J, leaving 15 bases between. The DNA for the CDR3 is TGTGCCAGCGCAGGGGCAGGGCCAGGCTACACCTTC. Its protein product is CASAGAGPGYTF.

The gene calls are TRBV5-1 and TRBJ2-4; 7 nucleotides match TRBD1. The V segment lost 4 bases and the J segment 8 bases; nucleotides outside the gene matches: 9. The CDR3 runs 14 residues. From germline, CDR1 is SGHRS and CDR2 YFSETQ. The CDR3 coding sequence is TGCGCCAGCAGCCGCGAGGGGGCCAGGGACATTCAGTACTTC. This sequence encodes CASSREGARDIQYF.

Only a few counts were recorded for this clone. This chain joins TRBV11-2 and TRBJ2-5; D perhaps matches TRBD1 (5 bases). V was cut by 5 bases and J by 4 bases, with 14 bases left in between. The CDR3 has 14 amino acids. The germline CDR1 and CDR2 sequences are SGHAT and FQNNGV. The CDR3 bases are TGTGCCAGCAGCCCACCCTGGGGCCGAGAGACCCAGTACTTC. Its protein is CASSPPWGRETQYF.

The V and J genes are TRBV7-2 and TRBJ2-3; 11 bases agree with TRBD2. CDR1 SGHTA and CDR2 FQGNSA come from the germline V gene. The CDR3 is 17 amino acids. Trimming at V came to 1 base and at J to 4 bases, leaving 7 bases not matched to a gene. The CDR3 loop is CASSLVLAGGMADTQYF. The CDR3 DNA is TGTGCCAGCAGCTTAGTGCTAGCGGGGGGAATGGCAGATACGCAGTATTTT.

The gene calls are TRBV11-2 and TRBJ2-7, with unresolved D. Germline V gives CDR1 SGHAT, CDR2 FQNNGV. Trimming removed 0 bases from V and 2 bases from J, with 5 bases in between. The CDR3 runs 13 residues. This chain's CDR3 is CASSLDAAYEQYF. CDR3 nucleotides: TGTGCCAGCAGCTTAGATGCAGCCTACGAGCAGTACTTC.

CDR3 loop: CASSGQGYTEAFF. CDR3 DNA: TGTGCCAGCAGTGGACAGGGGTACACTGAAGCTTTCTTT. This chain uses TRBV2 with TRBJ1-1; 8 bases are a match to TRBD1. Per the germline V gene, CDR1 is SNHLY and CDR2 is FYNNEI. V lost 4 bases to trimming and J lost 3 bases; unmatched junction nucleotides: 1. CDR3 length: 13 amino acids.

This clone was seen a handful of times. V and J are TRBV4-1 and TRBJ1-2; possible D gene TRBD1, 5 bases. Trimming stripped 1 base from V and 2 bases from J, with 8 bases between. The CDR3 is made up of 14 amino acids. From germline, CDR1 is MGHRA and CDR2 YSYEKL. CDR3 residues: CASSQGKGNYGYTF. CDR3 bases: TGCGCCAGCAGCCAAGGGAAGGGGAACTATGGCTACACCTTC.